The 10 T cell receptor beta chains given below trace back to one sample, sequenced in a study of CD8 T cells in ankylosing spondylitis (dated by TCRdb to about 2017). What the research found in general, with its limitations: Blood from ankylosing spondylitis patients appeared to be characterized by a TCR beta motif composed of about 8 highly homologous amino acid variants.

These receptors are not linked to any known antigen. The library was made by 5' RACE. Sequencing took place on an Illumina HiSeq 2500. TCRdb trimmed public reads at Q25 via fastp, called clones via MiXCR and kept in-frame beta chains. CDR3 protein sequences are deduplicated, and each keeps its most common genes and DNA. This sample has more than 300,000 distinct CDR3 sequences in its table, and less than 9.5% of those were observed once. The biggest ten clones account for about 14% of the sample. Source material: blood, either unsorted or a sorted T cell fraction (not recorded which). Receptor source: a male donor with ankylosing spondylitis.

This clonotype was seen only a few times. The V call is TRBV7-2, the J call TRBJ2-5, with 9 bases that match TRBD1. V dropped 4 bases and J dropped 6; count of bases not matched to a gene: 12. This CDR3 has 16 amino acids. CDR1 SGHTA and CDR2 FQGNSA come from the germline V gene. CDR3 sequence: CASSSRQGGDVKTQYF. For the CDR3, the DNA is TGTGCCAGCAGCTCCCGACAGGGGGGGGATGTTAAGACCCAGTACTTC.

This rearrangement joins TRBV29-1 to TRBJ1-1; 8 bases are a match to TRBD1. Germline V lookup: CDR1 SQVTM, CDR2 ANQGSEA. There are 13 residues in the CDR3. V shed 6 bases and J 8 bases; nucleotides not matched to a gene: 11. The CDR3 protein is CSVRRDRMGEAFF. The CDR3 DNA reads TGCAGCGTCCGCAGGGACAGGATGGGGGAAGCTTTCTTT.

This clonotype has a handful of counts. The chain uses TRBV20-1 and TRBJ2-4, with TRBD1 matching 7 bases. CDR3 length equals 15 residues. Germline CDR1 is DFQATT and CDR2 is SNEGSKA (reference sequence). V dropped 3 bases and J dropped 5; count of bases not matched to a gene: 10. In DNA, the CDR3 is TGCAGTGCTAGGGGGACAGTTCTTCCCCAAAACATTCAGTACTTC. It codes for CSARGTVLPQNIQYF.

Ten or more counts support this clonotype. The V call is TRBV12-3 or TRBV12-4, the J call TRBJ2-2; D might be TRBD2 (6 bases). The CDR3 totals 15 residues. V was shortened by 5 bases and J by 6 bases, with 16 bases between the two germline ends. Written as DNA, the CDR3 is TGTGCCAGCAGTAGGGACTGGCCCGGGGCCGGGGAGCTGTTTTTT. Amino acid sequence: CASSRDWPGAGELFF.

This chain connects TRBV6-5 to TRBJ2-3; TRBD2 agrees at 7 bases. Germline V gene lookup returns CDR1 MNHEY and CDR2 SVGAGI. V shed 2 bases, J shed 0 bases, and the junction held 5 bases outside the gene matches. This CDR3 contains 16 residues. The CDR3: CASSYLADTSTDTQYF. The CDR3 region has the DNA TGTGCCAGCAGTTACCTAGCGGACACTAGCACAGATACGCAGTATTTT.

In its sample, this clonotype was seen a few times. The chain uses TRBV5-5 and TRBJ2-1; D is possibly TRBD2 (6 bases). CDR1 and CDR2 (germline): SGHKS, YYEKEE (reference sequence). Trimming removed 3 bases at V and 3 bases at J, with 13 bases between. The CDR3 is 15 amino acids. CDR3 in DNA: TGTGCCAGCAGCTCCGGAGGCGGGAACTACAATGAGCAGTTCTTC. Its protein is CASSSGGGNYNEQFF. Using reference TRBV5-5 and TRBJ2-1 for the parts outside the CDR3, the full variable domain is DAGVTQSPTHLIKTRGQQVTLRCSPISGHKSVSWYQQVLGQGPQFIFQYYEKEERGRGNFPDRFSARQFPNYSSELNVNALLLGDSALYLCASSSGGGNYNEQFFGPGTRLTVL.

In its sample, this clonotype was seen many times. J is TRBJ2-7 and V is TRBV28; D assignment may be TRBD1 or TRBD2 (5 bases each). V lost 3 bases to trimming and J lost 7 bases, with 7 bases between them. This CDR3 comprises 11 residues. CDR1 is MDHEN and CDR2 is SYDVKM in the germline V gene. The CDR3 nucleotides read TGTGCCAGCAGTTTGAGGGGAGAGCAGTACTTC. It is translated as CASSLRGEQYF.

The chain is built from TRBV5-5 and TRBJ2-1, with 9 bases fitting TRBD2. The germline gives CDR1 SGHKS, CDR2 YYEKEE (reference sequence). J gave up 1 base and V 5 bases, and 7 bases lay outside the gene matches. The CDR3 has 16 amino acids. The CDR3 DNA sequence: TGTGCCAGCAGGTCTAGCGGGGAAGGTTCCTACAATGAGCAGTTCTTC. Translating gives CASRSSGEGSYNEQFF.

This rearrangement joins TRBV5-1 to TRBJ2-4; 10 nucleotides agree with TRBD2. Per germline, CDR1 SGHRS and CDR2 YFSETQ. The trim removed 3 bases at V and 1 base at J, leaving 4 bases unmatched. CDR3 length: 16 residues. The CDR3 is CASSSSGSPAKNIQYF. The CDR3, as DNA: TGCGCCAGCAGCTCTAGCGGGAGCCCGGCCAAAAACATTCAGTACTTC.

The sample holds many counts of this clonotype. This chain links TRBV12-3 or TRBV12-4 with TRBJ2-1; 7 bases agree with TRBD2. The CDR3 extends over 17 amino acids. Trimming at V came to 6 bases and at J to 5 bases, leaving 16 bases not matched to a gene. CDR3 region: CASSPARGGGSDNEQFF. DNA of the CDR3: TGTGCCAGCAGCCCGGCTCGGGGCGGGGGATCTGACAATGAGCAGTTCTTC.